This TCR beta chain was obtained from a study of blood T cell repertoires in COVID-19. The overall study: Spain, Italy and the United States supplied samples that represented acute and convalescent COVID-19. T cells, B-cell-depleted T cells, or PBMCs supplied cDNA or gDNA.

Original processing methods: The authors estimated nucleated cell counts from reference gene primer amplification. Generated by immunoSEQ multiplex PCR, the TCRdb table keeps only in-frame clones and is missing some. V and J calls and clone size are given by that table; D and trimming were obtained from the DNA. The sample contains about 670,000 clones, 90% of which appear only once. The source of this sequence is a woman aged 18-35 years with acute or convalescent COVID-19. Sequenced sample: peripheral blood.

This chain's CDR3 is CASRGVNEKLFF. The CDR3 DNA reads as TGTGCCAGCAGAGGGGTTAATGAAAAACTGTTTTTT. The gene calls are TRBV28 and TRBJ1-4; TRBD1 might be the D (5 bases). CDR3 length equals 12 residues. Per the germline V gene, CDR1 is MDHEN and CDR2 is SYDVKM. V was shortened by 6 bases and J by 4 bases, with 6 bases between the two germline ends.